The next 14 T cell receptor beta chains were all read from a single sample in a study of cytomegalovirus exposure and HLA in healthy donors. Researchers ran the PCR with 60 Vbeta and 13 Jbeta primers. The protocol was immunoSEQ multiplex PCR, while the TCRdb copy is restricted to in-frame clones and leaves out a portion. The table includes 150,000 to 200,000 clones, 78% detected once. Sequencing was carried out using PBMCs. These receptors were obtained from a female donor in good health and CMV-seronegative.

Only one count was recorded for this clone. For the CDR3, the DNA is TGTGCCAGCAGCTACAGACATGGCACTGAAGCTTTCTTT. Its translation: CASSYRHGTEAFF. The chain joins TRBV9 to TRBJ1-1; D not certain. V was clipped by 4 bases and J by 4 bases, with 11 bases between them. This CDR3 comprises 13 residues. CDR1 and CDR2 (germline): SGDLS, YYNGEE.

This clone was recorded a few times. In DNA form, the CDR3 reads TGTGCCAGCAGCTCCCTCTCCTACGAGCAGTACTTC. Amino acids: CASSSLSYEQYF. The V call is TRBV7-9, the J call TRBJ2-7; no clear D gene. With 4 bases removed from V and 0 bases from J, the gap between germline ends came to 4 bases. Germline V gene sequence: CDR1 SEHNR, CDR2 FQNEAQ (reference sequence). The CDR3 covers 12 residues.

The gene calls are TRBV6-1 and TRBJ1-5, with TRBD1 identical over 8 bases. Looked up from germline, CDR1 is MNHNS and CDR2 is SASEGT. The CDR3 totals 14 residues. With 6 bases clipped from V and 5 bases from J, the junction kept 6 bases outside the gene matches. CDR3 region: CASRFRGRDQPQHF. As DNA, the CDR3 is TGTGCCAGCAGATTCAGGGGGCGAGATCAGCCCCAGCATTTT.

The genes are TRBV2 and TRBJ2-1; 10 positions agree with TRBD1. The germline gives CDR1 SNHLY, CDR2 FYNNEI. Trimming cost V 6 bases and J 9 bases; bases outside gene matches: 11. CDR3 length: 15 amino acids. Here the CDR3 reads CASSHRDRGNREQFF. Written as DNA, the CDR3 is TGTGCCAGCAGCCACCGGGACAGGGGTAATCGTGAGCAGTTCTTC. The whole variable domain, filled in from reference TRBV2 and TRBJ2-1, reads EPEVTQTPSHQVTQMGQEVILRCVPISNHLYFYWYRQILGQKVEFLVSFYNNEISEKSEIFDDQFSVERPDGSNFTLKIRSTKLEDSAMYFCASSHRDRGNREQFFGPGTRLTVL.

The chain couples TRBV5-3 to TRBJ2-1; 13 bases line up with TRBD2. TRBV5-3 has ORF status, its function being uncertain. The CDR3 consists of 18 residues. V shed 2 bases, J shed 4 bases, and the junction held 9 bases outside the gene matches. CDR3 coding DNA: TGTGCCAGAAGCTTTTTGATGGCGGGACTAGCGGGATACAATGAGCAGTTCTTC. This encodes CARSFLMAGLAGYNEQFF.

The chain employs TRBV5-1 and TRBJ2-3; 11 bases agree with TRBD2. J was trimmed by 3 bases and V by 3 bases; bases with no gene match: 3. CDR3 length equals 15 residues. The V gene's germline CDR1 is SGHRS and CDR2 YFSETQ. The CDR3 bases are TGCGCCAGCAGCTATCTAGCGGGGGGTACAGATACGCAGTATTTT. It encodes CASSYLAGGTDTQYF.

The CDR3 DNA reads as TGTGCCAGCACCCCGGGACAGGGGAAGGAGACCCAGTACTTC. The encoded protein is CASTPGQGKETQYF. This rearrangement joins TRBV6-1 to TRBJ2-5; 10 bases are shared with TRBD1. J was trimmed by 5 bases and V by 7 bases; bases with no gene match: 7. CDR1 and CDR2 from the germline V gene are MNHNS and SASEGT. The CDR3 totals 14 residues.

The J gene is TRBJ2-7, the V gene TRBV5-1, with TRBD1 as a possible D gene (5 bases). This CDR3 region has 14 residues. The germline V gene has CDR1 SGHRS and CDR2 YFSETQ. The V end lost 4 bases, the J end lost 3 bases, and 14 bases lay between the germline ends. CDR3 nucleotides: TGCGCCAGCAGCCCCCGGACAACCGACTACGAGCAGTACTTC. This encodes CASSPRTTDYEQYF.

The rearrangement uses TRBV28 and TRBJ2-5, with 9 bases aligning to TRBD1. The J call may be wrong; the DNA end is better matched by TRBJ2-7. Per the germline V gene, CDR1 is MDHEN and CDR2 is SYDVKM. The CDR3 has 14 amino acids. The CDR3, as DNA: TGTGCCAGCAGCCTCCCGGGACAGGGCTACGAGCAGTACTTC. Translation gives CASSLPGQGYEQYF.

The rearrangement links TRBV10-3 to TRBJ2-2; 8 bases are shared with TRBD1. Germline-derived CDR1 and CDR2 are ENHRY and SYGVKD. J gave up 8 bases and V 3 bases, and 8 bases lay outside the gene matches. The CDR3 totals 15 residues. The CDR3 DNA follows: TGTGCCATCAGTGAACTGGGACAGGAGGCGGGGGAGCTGTTTTTT. Translating it yields CAISELGQEAGELFF.

The V call is TRBV28, the J call TRBJ2-2; 7 bases line up with TRBD1. After removal of 1 base from V and 6 bases from J, the junction contained 8 bases not matched to a gene. The CDR3 consists of 16 residues. Germline V CDR1 and CDR2: MDHEN, SYDVKM. The chain's CDR3 is CASSLLTTGTSGELFF. The DNA of the CDR3 is TGTGCCAGCAGTTTATTGACGACAGGGACCTCCGGGGAGCTGTTTTTT.

In DNA, the CDR3 is TGCGCCAGCAGCCAAGAGGGGACAGGGGGTTCCTACAATGAGCAGTTCTTC. Protein sequence: CASSQEGTGGSYNEQFF. The chain uses TRBV4-3 and TRBJ2-1, with 11 bases matching TRBD1. The V gene end was trimmed by 0 bases and the J gene end by 1 base; junction bases not matched to a gene: 2. CDR3 length: 17 amino acids. Germline-derived CDR1 and CDR2 are LGHNA and YSLEER.

The count of this clone is one. The chain uses TRBV27 and TRBJ2-5; 12 bases align to TRBD2. The J call is in doubt because the DNA end fits TRBJ2-7 better. The CDR3 spans 14 residues. Germline V lookup: CDR1 MNHEY, CDR2 SMNVEV (reference sequence). CDR3 residues: CASSPRTSGNEQYF. In DNA, the CDR3 is TGTGCCAGCAGCCCTAGGACTAGCGGGAACGAGCAGTACTTC.

The chain couples TRBV19 to TRBJ1-5, with TRBD1 matching 9 bases. Germline lookup yields CDR1 LNHDA and CDR2 SQIVND (reference sequence). CDR3 size: 19 residues. V shed 4 bases and J 1 base; nucleotides not matched to a gene: 14. CDR3 nucleotide sequence: TGTGCCAGTAGTACCTTACCGGGACAGGGCGCTTTAAGCAATCAGCCCCAGCATTTT. It translates to CASSTLPGQGALSNQPQHF.